This record looks at one T cell receptor beta chain sequence and its context. Trimming removed 4 bases from V and 5 bases from J, with 12 bases in between. Germline CDR1 reads SGDLS; CDR2 reads YYNGEE. CDR3 size: 14 residues. Data came from immunoSEQ multiplex PCR; TCRdb stores just in-frame clones and leaves some out. The sample has a few thousand clones, 62% seen once. The data belong to a study of CD4+ T cells in melanoma. The material sequenced was cells from a culture (not recorded whether cultured in vitro). The chain has TRBV9 and TRBJ2-2; perhaps TRBD1 as D (6 bases). This sequence was found in a human donor with melanoma. CDR3 residues: CASSLRTETGELFF. The CDR3 DNA sequence: TGTGCCAGCAGCCTACGGACAGAAACCGGGGAGCTGTTTTTT. Variable domain in full (rest from reference TRBV9 and TRBJ2-2): DSGVTQTPKHLITATGQRVTLRCSPRSGDLSVYWYQQSLDQGLQFLIQYYNGEERAKGNILERFSAQQFPDLHSELNLSSLELGDSALYFCASSLRTETGELFFGEGSRLTVL.